This TCR beta chain originates from a study of T cell repertoires in cytomegalovirus infection. Study at large: Indications came from public TCR beta signatures; they pointed to CMV infection and to a matching HLA type. Study-level results: The ex vivo response showed dominance by HLA-C-restricted CMV-specific TCR beta clonotypes. Cumulative frequency (of public TCR beta family members) identified carriers of CMV plus the relevant HLA.

MiXCR, run by TCRdb on the reads, gives a single entry per CDR3 protein. This table holds about 300,000 distinct CDR3 sequences, roughly 9.3% found once. Germline V lookup: CDR1 SGHTA, CDR2 FQGNSA. This CDR3 is 17 amino acids long. V gave up 0 bases and J gave up 7 bases, with 21 bases separating them. This clonotype occurred many times. The antigen is not known. The TCR sequence derives from a human donor in good health (CMV status not recorded). Some clones in this sample may be carry-over from other donors' samples. The specimen was PBMCs. This chain links TRBV7-2 with TRBJ1-2, with D tentatively TRBD1 (6 bases). CDR3 nucleotide sequence: TGTGCCAGCAGCTTAGCGCGGATGGCAGGGGCGGCTAGTGGCTACACCTTC. Translation: CASSLARMAGAASGYTF.